A selection of T cell receptor beta chains follows, all from one sample in a study of control samples from healthy donors and cancer patients. Using immunoSEQ multiplex PCR, the repertoire was profiled, and TCRdb retains in-frame clones only, with some absent. The sample has roughly 170,000 clones; approximately 95% are singletons. Sequencing was performed on blood. Every receptor here comes from a man between 18 and 35 years old in good health. CDR3s include the opening cysteine and the closing phenylalanine or tryptophan. A D gene is named only where the DNA matches it firmly. Some rows mark clone size as missing; the rest say once, few, many or name a class of expanded clone.

CDR3	DNA	size	V	D	J
CAWSRDRGYQPQHF	TGTGCCTGGAGCCGTGACAGGGGGTACCAGCCCCAGCATTTT	NA	TRBV30	TRBD1	TRBJ1-5
CASSQDPGMMGEQYF	TGCGCCAGCAGCCAAGACCCCGGCATGATGGGGGAGCAGTACTTC	NA	TRBV4-1	NA	TRBJ2-7
CASSFGQNTGELFF	TGTGCCAGCAGCTTTGGACAGAACACCGGGGAGCTGTTTTTT	NA	TRBV5-4	NA	TRBJ2-2
CASSLGSGNTIYF	TGTGCCAGCAGTTTAGGCTCTGGAAACACCATATATTTT	NA	TRBV12-3/TRBV12-4	NA	TRBJ1-3
CASSLTRTLSNQPQHF	TGTGCCAGCAGCTTAACTCGCACTCTTAGCAATCAGCCCCAGCATTTT	NA	TRBV7-3	NA	TRBJ1-5
CATSDLKGEAFF	TGTGCCACCAGTGATTTGAAAGGCGAAGCTTTCTTT	NA	TRBV24-1	NA	TRBJ1-1
CASSYSGFPYEQYF	TGTGCCAGCAGTTACTCAGGATTTCCCTACGAGCAGTACTTC	NA	TRBV6-5	NA	TRBJ2-7
CASSQGYGIGNEQFF	TGTGCCAGCAGCCAAGGGTATGGCATTGGCAATGAGCAGTTCTTC	NA	TRBV3-1/TRBV3-2	NA	TRBJ2-1
CASSLNPAGGPSEQFF	TGTGCCAGCAGCTTAAATCCAGCGGGGGGGCCTAGTGAGCAGTTCTTC	NA	TRBV7-3	TRBD2	TRBJ2-1
CAWYTPGNRVAGYTF	TGTGCCTGGTATACCCCCGGTAACAGGGTAGCTGGCTACACCTTC	NA	TRBV30	NA	TRBJ1-2
CASSGEISGGVNEQFF	TGCGCCAGCAGCGGGGAAATTAGCGGGGGTGTCAATGAGCAGTTCTTC	once	TRBV5-1	TRBD2	TRBJ2-1
CASSLTGTLNEQFF	TGTGCCAGCAGCTTAACCGGGACCTTAAATGAGCAGTTCTTC	NA	TRBV7-3	NA	TRBJ2-1
CASSPDRSNEKLFF	TGTGCCAGCAGCCCGGACAGGAGTAATGAAAAACTGTTTTTT	NA	TRBV5-6	TRBD1	TRBJ1-4
CAISEERQLDIQYF	TGTGCCATCAGTGAGGAGAGGCAATTAGACATTCAGTACTTC	NA	TRBV10-3	NA	TRBJ2-4
CASSTGQISGNTIYF	TGTGCCAGCAGTACCGGACAGATCTCTGGAAACACCATATATTTT	NA	TRBV5-4	NA	TRBJ1-3
CASSLTGETQYF	TGCGCCAGCAGCTTGACGGGGGAGACCCAGTACTTC	once	TRBV5-1	NA	TRBJ2-5
CASSGQGPSNQPQHF	TGTGCCAGCAGTGGACAGGGGCCTAGCAATCAGCCCCAGCATTTT	NA	TRBV6-6	TRBD1	TRBJ1-5
CASSLNTEAFF	TGTGCCAGCAGCTTGAACACTGAAGCTTTCTTT	NA	TRBV5-6	NA	TRBJ1-1
CASSYDLGTEQFF	TGTGCCAGCAGTTACGACCTCGGGACGGAGCAGTTCTTC	NA	TRBV6-5	NA	TRBJ2-1
CASSFSRNLDTQYF	TGCGCCAGCAGCTTTTCGAGGAATCTGGATACGCAGTATTTT	NA	TRBV5-1	NA	TRBJ2-3
CASSWSPSNQPQHF	TGTGCCAGCAGTTGGTCCCCGAGCAATCAGCCCCAGCATTTT	NA	TRBV6-6	NA	TRBJ1-5
CASTTAGAAGNTEAFF	TGTGCCAGCACCACTGCGGGGGCGGCTGGGAACACTGAAGCTTTCTTT	NA	TRBV5-4	NA	TRBJ1-1
CASGWVHSYNEQFF	TGTGCCAGCGGATGGGTCCACTCCTACAATGAGCAGTTCTTC	NA	TRBV27	NA	TRBJ2-1
CASSLSGEGSYEQYF	TGCGCCAGCAGCCTCTCGGGGGAGGGTTCCTACGAGCAGTACTTC	NA	TRBV5-1	TRBD2	TRBJ2-7
CASSYSWENTEAFF	TGTGCCAGCAGTTACTCTTGGGAGAACACTGAAGCTTTCTTT	once	TRBV6-6	NA	TRBJ1-1
CASSFIPRGGIQYF	TGTGCCAGCAGCTTCATCCCCAGGGGAGGCATTCAGTACTTC	NA	TRBV7-2	NA	TRBJ2-4
CAWSDGANVLTF	TGTGCCTGGAGTGATGGGGCCAACGTCCTGACTTTC	NA	TRBV30	NA	TRBJ2-6
CASSMTGWGSRELFF	TGTGCCAGCAGCATGACAGGGTGGGGTTCCCGGGAGCTGTTTTTT	NA	TRBV7-3	TRBD1	TRBJ2-2
CASSYSRVGEKLFF	TGTGCCAGCAGTTACTCCAGGGTAGGGGAAAAACTGTTTTTT	NA	TRBV6-5	NA	TRBJ1-4
CASSLWGDSSNYGYTF	TGCGCCAGCAGCTTGTGGGGGGACAGCTCTAACTATGGCTACACCTTC	NA	TRBV5-1	TRBD1	TRBJ1-2
CSVESGNNEQFF	TGCAGCGTTGAGTCAGGGAACAATGAGCAGTTCTTC	NA	TRBV29-1	NA	TRBJ2-1
CASSSSFESYTF	TGTGCCAGCAGTTCCTCCTTTGAGAGCTACACCTTC	NA	TRBV28	NA	TRBJ1-2
CASSEPGLVEVNEQFF	TGTGCCAGCAGTGAACCGGGACTAGTTGAGGTCAATGAGCAGTTCTTC	once	TRBV25-1	TRBD2	TRBJ2-1
CASSALRGGGVSSYNSPLHF	TGTGCCAGCAGTGCCCTCAGGGGGGGTGGAGTGAGCTCCTATAATTCACCCCTCCACTTT	NA	TRBV6-1	TRBD1	TRBJ1-6
CASSSYGGQGLYGYTF	TGTGCCAGCAGTTCCTATGGGGGGCAAGGGCTCTATGGCTACACCTTC	NA	TRBV6-5	NA	TRBJ1-2
CASTETRGTQYF	TGTGCCAGCACTGAGACCCGAGGGACCCAGTACTTC	NA	TRBV12-3/TRBV12-4	NA	TRBJ2-5
CASSREILSTHSYNEQFF	TGTGCCAGCAGCCGAGAGATACTCTCCACCCACTCCTACAATGAGCAGTTCTTC	NA	TRBV6-6	NA	TRBJ2-1